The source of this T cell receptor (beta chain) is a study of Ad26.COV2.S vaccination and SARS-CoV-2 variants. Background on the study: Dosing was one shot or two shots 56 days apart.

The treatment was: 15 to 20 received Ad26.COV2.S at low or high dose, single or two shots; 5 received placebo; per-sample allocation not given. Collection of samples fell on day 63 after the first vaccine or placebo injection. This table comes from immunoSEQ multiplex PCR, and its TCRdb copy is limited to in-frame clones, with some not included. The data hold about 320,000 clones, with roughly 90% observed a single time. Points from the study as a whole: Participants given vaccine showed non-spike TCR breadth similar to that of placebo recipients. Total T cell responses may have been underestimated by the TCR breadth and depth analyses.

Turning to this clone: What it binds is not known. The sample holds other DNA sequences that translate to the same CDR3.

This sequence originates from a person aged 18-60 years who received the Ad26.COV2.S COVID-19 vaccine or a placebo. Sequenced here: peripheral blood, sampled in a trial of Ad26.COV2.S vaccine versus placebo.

CDR3 in amino acids: CASSLSRDRGSDEQFF. CDR3 nucleotides: TGTGCCAGCAGCTTATCTCGGGACAGGGGCAGTGATGAGCAGTTCTTC. This chain joins TRBV7-2 and TRBJ2-1; 10 positions match TRBD1. Looked up from germline, CDR1 is SGHTA and CDR2 is FQGNSA. The CDR3 loop spans 16 amino acids. The trim removed 2 bases at V and 8 bases at J, leaving 9 bases unmatched.